This T cell receptor beta chain was retrieved from a study of T cell repertoires in cytomegalovirus infection. Study background: It was the public TCR beta signatures that indicated both CMV infection and matching HLA type.

TCRdb fed the reads into MiXCR, producing one record per CDR3 protein. The top ten clones hold around 15% of a sample with fewer than 1,000,000 distinct CDR3 sequences, approximately 32% of them seen once. As concerns this clonotype: Its antigen remains unknown.

Study-wide points: HLA-C-restricted CMV-specific TCR beta clonotypes prevailed in the ex vivo response.

Germline loops: CDR1 ENHRY, CDR2 SYGVKD. The CDR3 length is 15 residues. V gave up 7 bases and J gave up 5 bases, with 18 bases separating them. The TCR comes from a human donor in good health (CMV status not recorded). Some clones in this sample may be carry-over from other donors' samples. Sequencing used cultured CD8+ T cells from PBMCs, obtained from culture after CMV antigen stimulation. V gene TRBV10-3 combines with J gene TRBJ2-1; tentative D call: TRBD1 (6 bases). The CDR3 here is CAIMINQGKHNEQFF. The CDR3 nucleotides read TGTGCCATCATGATTAATCAGGGGAAACACAATGAGCAGTTCTTC.